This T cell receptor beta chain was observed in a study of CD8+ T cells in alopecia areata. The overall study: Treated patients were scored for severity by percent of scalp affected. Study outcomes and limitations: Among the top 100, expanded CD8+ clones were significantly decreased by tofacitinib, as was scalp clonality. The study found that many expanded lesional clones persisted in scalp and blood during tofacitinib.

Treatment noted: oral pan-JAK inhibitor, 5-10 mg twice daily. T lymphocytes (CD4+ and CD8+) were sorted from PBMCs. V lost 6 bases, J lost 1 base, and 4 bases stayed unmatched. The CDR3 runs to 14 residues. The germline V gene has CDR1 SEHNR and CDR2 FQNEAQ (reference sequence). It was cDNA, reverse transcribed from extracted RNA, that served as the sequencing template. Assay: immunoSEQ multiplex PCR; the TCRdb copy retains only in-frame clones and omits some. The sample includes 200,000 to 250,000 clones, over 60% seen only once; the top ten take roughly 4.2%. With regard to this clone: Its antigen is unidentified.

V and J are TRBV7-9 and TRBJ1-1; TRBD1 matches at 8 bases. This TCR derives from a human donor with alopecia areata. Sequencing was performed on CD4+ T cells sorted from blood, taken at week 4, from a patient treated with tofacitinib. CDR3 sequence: CASSRQGRNTEAFF. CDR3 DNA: TGTGCCAGCAGTAGACAGGGGCGGAACACTGAAGCTTTCTTT.